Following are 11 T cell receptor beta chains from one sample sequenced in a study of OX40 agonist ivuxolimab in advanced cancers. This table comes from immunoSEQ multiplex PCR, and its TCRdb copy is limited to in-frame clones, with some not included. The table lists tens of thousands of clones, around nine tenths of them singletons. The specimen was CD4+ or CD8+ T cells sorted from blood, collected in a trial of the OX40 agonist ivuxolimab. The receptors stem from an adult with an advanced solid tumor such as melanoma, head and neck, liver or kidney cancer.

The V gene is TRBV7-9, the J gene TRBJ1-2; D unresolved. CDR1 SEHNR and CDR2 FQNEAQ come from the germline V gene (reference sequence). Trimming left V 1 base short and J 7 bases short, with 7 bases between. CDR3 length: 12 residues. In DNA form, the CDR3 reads TGTGCCAGCAGCTTAGATTCGCGTGGCTACACCTTC. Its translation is CASSLDSRGYTF.

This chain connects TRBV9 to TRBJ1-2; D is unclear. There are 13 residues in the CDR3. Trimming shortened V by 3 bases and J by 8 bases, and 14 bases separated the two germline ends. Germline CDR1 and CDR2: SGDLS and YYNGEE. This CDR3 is CASSARWTWGYTF. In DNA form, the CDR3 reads TGTGCCAGCAGCGCACGCTGGACCTGGGGCTACACCTTC.

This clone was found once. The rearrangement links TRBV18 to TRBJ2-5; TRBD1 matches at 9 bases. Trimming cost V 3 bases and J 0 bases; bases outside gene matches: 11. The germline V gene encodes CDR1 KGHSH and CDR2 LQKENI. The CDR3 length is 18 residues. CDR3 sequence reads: CASSPGTTGGSNQETQYF. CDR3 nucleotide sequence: TGTGCCAGCTCACCGGGAACAACAGGGGGCTCAAACCAAGAGACCCAGTACTTC.

The CDR3 DNA reads as TGCGCCAGCAGCTTGAGGGGGACAGGACCCTACGAGCAGTACTTC. Protein sequence: CASSLRGTGPYEQYF. The rearrangement links TRBV5-1 to TRBJ2-7; 8 bases match TRBD1. CDR1 and CDR2 (germline): SGHRS, YFSETQ. CDR3 length: 15 amino acids. Trimming cost V 1 base and J 2 bases; bases outside gene matches: 5.

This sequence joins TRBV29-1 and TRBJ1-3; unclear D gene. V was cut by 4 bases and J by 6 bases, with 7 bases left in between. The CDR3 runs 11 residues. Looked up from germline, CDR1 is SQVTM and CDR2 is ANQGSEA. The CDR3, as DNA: TGCAGCGTTGCGACTCCAAACACCATATATTTT. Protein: CSVATPNTIYF.

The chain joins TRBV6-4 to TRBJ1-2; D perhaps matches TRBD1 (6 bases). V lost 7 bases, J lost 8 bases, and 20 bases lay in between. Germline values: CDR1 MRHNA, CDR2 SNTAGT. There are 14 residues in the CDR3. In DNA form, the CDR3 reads TGTGCCAGCAAGGACAGACCGGGCTTTGGGGGCTACACCTTC. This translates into CASKDRPGFGGYTF.

The CDR3 is CASSRIGASYNEQFF. The CDR3 bases are TGCGCCAGCAGTAGAATTGGGGCTTCCTACAATGAGCAGTTCTTC. The rearrangement links TRBV10-1 to TRBJ2-1; D might be TRBD1 (5 bases). The CDR3 totals 15 residues. Trimming took off 5 bases at V and 1 base at J, with 12 bases between the two ends. Germline CDR1 WNHNN, CDR2 SYGVQD (reference sequence).

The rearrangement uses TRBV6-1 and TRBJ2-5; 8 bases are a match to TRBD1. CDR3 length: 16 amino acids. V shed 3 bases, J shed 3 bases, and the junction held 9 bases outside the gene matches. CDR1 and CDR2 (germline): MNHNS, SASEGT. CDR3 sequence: CASSDPHRGMEETQYF. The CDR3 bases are TGTGCCAGCAGTGATCCGCACAGGGGGATGGAAGAGACCCAGTACTTC.

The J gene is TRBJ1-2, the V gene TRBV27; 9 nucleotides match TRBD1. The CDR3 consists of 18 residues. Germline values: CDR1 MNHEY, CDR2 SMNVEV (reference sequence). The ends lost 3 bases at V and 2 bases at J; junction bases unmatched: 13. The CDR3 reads CASSFNPRDRVKNYGYTF. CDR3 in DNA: TGTGCCAGCAGTTTCAATCCCCGGGACAGGGTGAAGAACTATGGCTACACCTTC.

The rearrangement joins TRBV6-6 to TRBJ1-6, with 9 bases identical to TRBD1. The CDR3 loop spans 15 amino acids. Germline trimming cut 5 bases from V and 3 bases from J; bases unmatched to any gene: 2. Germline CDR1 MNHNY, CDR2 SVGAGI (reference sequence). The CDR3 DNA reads TGTGCCAGCAGTGAGGGACAGGGCTATAATTCACCCCTCCACTTT. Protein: CASSEGQGYNSPLHF.

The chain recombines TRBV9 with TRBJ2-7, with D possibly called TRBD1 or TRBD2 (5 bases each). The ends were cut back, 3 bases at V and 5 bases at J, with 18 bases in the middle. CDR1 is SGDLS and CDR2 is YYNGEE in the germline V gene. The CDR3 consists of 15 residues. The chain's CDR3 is CASSAGTVLLDEQYF. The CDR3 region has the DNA TGTGCCAGCAGCGCGGGGACGGTCCTCCTCGACGAGCAGTACTTC.